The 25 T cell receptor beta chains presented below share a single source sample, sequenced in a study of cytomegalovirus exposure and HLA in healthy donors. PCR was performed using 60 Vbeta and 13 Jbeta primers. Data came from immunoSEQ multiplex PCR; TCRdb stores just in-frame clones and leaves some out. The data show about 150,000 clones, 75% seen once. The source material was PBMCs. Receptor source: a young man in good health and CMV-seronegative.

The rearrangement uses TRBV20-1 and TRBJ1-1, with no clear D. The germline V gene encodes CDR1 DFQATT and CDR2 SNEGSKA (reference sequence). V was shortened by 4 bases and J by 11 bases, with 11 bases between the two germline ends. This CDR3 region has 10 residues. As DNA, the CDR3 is TGCAGTGCTATAGTTGTGGTGGCTTTCTTT. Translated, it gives CSAIVVVAFF.

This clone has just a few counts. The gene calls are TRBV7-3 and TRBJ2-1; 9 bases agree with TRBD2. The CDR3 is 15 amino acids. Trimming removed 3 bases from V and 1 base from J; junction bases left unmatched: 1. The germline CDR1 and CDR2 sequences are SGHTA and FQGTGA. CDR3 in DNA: TGTGCCAGCAGCTTTGCGGGGGGGTCCTACAATGAGCAGTTCTTC. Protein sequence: CASSFAGGSYNEQFF.

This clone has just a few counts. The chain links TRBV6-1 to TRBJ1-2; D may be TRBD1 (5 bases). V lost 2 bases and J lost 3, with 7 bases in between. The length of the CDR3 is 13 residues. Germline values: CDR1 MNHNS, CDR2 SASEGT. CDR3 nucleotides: TGTGCCAGCAGTGAATCGGGGGACTATGGCTACACCTTC. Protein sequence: CASSESGDYGYTF.

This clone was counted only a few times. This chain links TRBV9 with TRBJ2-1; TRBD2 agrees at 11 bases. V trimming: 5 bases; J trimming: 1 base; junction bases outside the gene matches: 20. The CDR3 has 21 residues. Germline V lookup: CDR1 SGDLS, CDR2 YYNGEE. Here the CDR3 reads CASSSQPGLAEVGPSYNEQFF. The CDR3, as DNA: TGTGCCAGCAGTTCTCAACCGGGACTAGCGGAGGTGGGCCCTTCCTACAATGAGCAGTTCTTC.

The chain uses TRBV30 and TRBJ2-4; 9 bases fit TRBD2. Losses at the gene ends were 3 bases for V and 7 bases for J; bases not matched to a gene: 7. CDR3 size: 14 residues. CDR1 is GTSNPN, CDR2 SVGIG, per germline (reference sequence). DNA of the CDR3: TGTGCCTGGAGCACGGGACTAGCAAATAACATTCAGTACTTC. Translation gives CAWSTGLANNIQYF.

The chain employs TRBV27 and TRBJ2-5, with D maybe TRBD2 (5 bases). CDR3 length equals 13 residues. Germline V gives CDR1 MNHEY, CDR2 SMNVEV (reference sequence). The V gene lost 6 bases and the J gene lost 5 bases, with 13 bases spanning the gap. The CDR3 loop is CASSRLNEETQYF. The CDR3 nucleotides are TGTGCCAGCAGCCGACTAAATGAGGAGACCCAGTACTTC.

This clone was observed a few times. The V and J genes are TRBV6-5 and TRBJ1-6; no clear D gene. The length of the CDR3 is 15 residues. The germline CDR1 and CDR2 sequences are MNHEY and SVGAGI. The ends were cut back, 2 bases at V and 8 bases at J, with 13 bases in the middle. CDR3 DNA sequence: TGTGCCAGCAGTTACAGTGAGGGAGCGGATTCACCCCTCCACTTT. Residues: CASSYSEGADSPLHF.

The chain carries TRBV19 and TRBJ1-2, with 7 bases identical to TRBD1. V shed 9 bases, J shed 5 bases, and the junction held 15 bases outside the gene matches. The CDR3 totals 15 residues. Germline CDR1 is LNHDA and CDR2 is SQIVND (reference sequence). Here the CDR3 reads CASTKGALTGYGYTF. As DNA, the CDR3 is TGTGCCAGCACCAAGGGGGCCCTTACGGGTTATGGCTACACCTTC.

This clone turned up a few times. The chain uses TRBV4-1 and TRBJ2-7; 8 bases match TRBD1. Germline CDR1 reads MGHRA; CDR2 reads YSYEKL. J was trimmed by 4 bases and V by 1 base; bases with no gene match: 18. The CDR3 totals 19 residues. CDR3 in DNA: TGCGCCAGCAGCCAAGTACACATGATCCGGGACAGGAGATTTTACGAGCAGTACTTC. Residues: CASSQVHMIRDRRFYEQYF.

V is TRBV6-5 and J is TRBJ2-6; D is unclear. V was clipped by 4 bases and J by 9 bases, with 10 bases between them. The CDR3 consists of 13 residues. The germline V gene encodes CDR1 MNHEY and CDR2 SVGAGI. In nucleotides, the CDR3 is TGTGCCAGCAGTTTCTCGGGCCTCAACGTCCTGACTTTC. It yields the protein CASSFSGLNVLTF.

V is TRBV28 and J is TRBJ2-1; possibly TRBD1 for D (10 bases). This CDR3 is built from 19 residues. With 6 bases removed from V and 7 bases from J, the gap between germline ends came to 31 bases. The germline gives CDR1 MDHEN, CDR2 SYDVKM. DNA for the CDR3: TGTGCCAGCAGGGAAAGGACAGGGGGTTATAGTAGCGGGAGTAATGAGCAGTTCTTC. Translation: CASRERTGGYSSGSNEQFF.

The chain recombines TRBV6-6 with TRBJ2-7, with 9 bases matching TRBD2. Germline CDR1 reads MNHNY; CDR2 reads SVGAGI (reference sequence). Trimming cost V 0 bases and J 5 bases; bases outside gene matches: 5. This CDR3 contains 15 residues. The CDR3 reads CASSYSWLAGNEQYF. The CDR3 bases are TGTGCCAGCAGTTACTCGTGGCTAGCGGGGAACGAGCAGTACTTC.

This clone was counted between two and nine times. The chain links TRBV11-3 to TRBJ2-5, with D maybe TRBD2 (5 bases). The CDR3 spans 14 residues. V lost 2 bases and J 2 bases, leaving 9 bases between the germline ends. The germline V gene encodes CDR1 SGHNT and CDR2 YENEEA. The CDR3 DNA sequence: TGTGCCAGCAGCTTACGGCCGGGGCAAGAGACCCAGTACTTC. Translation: CASSLRPGQETQYF.

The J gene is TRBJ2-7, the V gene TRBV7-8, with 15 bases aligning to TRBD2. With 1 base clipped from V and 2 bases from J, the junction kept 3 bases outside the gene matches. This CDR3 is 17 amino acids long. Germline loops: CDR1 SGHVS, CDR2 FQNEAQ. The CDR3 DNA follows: TGTGCCAGCAGCTTAGGGGGACTAGCGGGAGGCACCTACGAGCAGTACTTC. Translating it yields CASSLGGLAGGTYEQYF.

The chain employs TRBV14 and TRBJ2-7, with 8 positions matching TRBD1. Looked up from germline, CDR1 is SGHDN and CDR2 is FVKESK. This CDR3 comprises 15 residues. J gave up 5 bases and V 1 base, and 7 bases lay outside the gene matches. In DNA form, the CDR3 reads TGTGCCAGCAGCCAAGGAAACCTGGGACAGGACGAGCAGTACTTC. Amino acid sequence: CASSQGNLGQDEQYF.

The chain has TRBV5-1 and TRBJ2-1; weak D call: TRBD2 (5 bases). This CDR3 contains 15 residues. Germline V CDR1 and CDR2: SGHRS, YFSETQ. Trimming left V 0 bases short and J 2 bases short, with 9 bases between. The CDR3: CASSLGDGTYNEQFF. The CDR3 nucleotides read TGCGCCAGCAGCTTGGGTGACGGGACCTACAATGAGCAGTTCTTC.

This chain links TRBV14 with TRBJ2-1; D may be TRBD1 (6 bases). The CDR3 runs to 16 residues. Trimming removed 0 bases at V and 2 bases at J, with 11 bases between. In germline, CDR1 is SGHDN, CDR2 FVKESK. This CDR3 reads CASSQDRGSTYNEQFF. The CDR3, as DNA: TGTGCCAGCAGCCAAGACAGGGGCTCCACCTACAATGAGCAGTTCTTC.

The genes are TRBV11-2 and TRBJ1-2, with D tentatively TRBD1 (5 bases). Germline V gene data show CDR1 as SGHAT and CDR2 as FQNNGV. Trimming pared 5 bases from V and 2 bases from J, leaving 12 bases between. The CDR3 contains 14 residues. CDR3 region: CASSPRALNYGYTF. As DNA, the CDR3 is TGTGCCAGCAGCCCCAGGGCCTTAAACTATGGCTACACCTTC.

The CDR3 DNA reads as TGTGCCAGCAGCCGCGGGAGGGGTGGCAATGAGCAGTTCTTC. Its translation: CASSRGRGGNEQFF. V gene TRBV5-4 combines with J gene TRBJ2-1, with TRBD2 identical over 9 bases. CDR3 length: 14 amino acids. Germline lookup yields CDR1 SGHNT and CDR2 YYREEE (reference sequence). V shed 4 bases, J shed 6 bases, and the junction held 5 bases outside the gene matches.

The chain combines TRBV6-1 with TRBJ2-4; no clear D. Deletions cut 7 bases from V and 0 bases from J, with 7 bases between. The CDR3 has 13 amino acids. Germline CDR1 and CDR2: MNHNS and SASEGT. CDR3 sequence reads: CASTIEAKNIQYF. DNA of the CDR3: TGTGCCAGCACAATAGAAGCCAAAAACATTCAGTACTTC.

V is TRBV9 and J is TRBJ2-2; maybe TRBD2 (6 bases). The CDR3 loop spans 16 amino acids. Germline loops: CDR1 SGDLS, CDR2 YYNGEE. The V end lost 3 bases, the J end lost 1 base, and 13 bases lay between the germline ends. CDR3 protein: CASSGMTRGNTGELFF. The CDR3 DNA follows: TGTGCCAGCAGCGGCATGACTAGAGGGAACACCGGGGAGCTGTTTTTT. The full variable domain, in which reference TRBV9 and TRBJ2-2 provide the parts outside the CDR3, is DSGVTQTPKHLITATGQRVTLRCSPRSGDLSVYWYQQSLDQGLQFLIQYYNGEERAKGNILERFSAQQFPDLHSELNLSSLELGDSALYFCASSGMTRGNTGELFFGEGSRLTVL.

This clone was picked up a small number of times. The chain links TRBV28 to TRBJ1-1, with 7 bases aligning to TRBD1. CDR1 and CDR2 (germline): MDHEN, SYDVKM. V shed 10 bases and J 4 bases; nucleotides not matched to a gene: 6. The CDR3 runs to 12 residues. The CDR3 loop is CATLAGGTEAFF. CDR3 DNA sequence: TGTGCCACTCTCGCAGGGGGCACTGAAGCTTTCTTT.

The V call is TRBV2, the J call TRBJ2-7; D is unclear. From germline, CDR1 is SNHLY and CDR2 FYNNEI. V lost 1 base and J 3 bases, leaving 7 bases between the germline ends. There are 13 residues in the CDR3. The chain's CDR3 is CASSEGGSYEQYF. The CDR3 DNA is TGTGCCAGCAGTGAAGGAGGCAGCTACGAGCAGTACTTC.

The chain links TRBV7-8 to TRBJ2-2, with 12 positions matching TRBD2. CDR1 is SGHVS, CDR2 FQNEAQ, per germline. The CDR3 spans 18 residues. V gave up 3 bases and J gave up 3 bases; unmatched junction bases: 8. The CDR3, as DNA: TGTGCCAGCAGCTTGGGGTGGACTAGCGGGACCTACACCGGGGAGCTGTTTTTT. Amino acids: CASSLGWTSGTYTGELFF.

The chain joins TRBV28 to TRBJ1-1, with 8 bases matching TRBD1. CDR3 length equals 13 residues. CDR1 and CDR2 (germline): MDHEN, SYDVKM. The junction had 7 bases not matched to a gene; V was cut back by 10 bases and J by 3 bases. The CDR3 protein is CATLTGDDTEAFF. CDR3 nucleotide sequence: TGTGCCACCCTGACAGGGGATGACACTGAAGCTTTCTTT.